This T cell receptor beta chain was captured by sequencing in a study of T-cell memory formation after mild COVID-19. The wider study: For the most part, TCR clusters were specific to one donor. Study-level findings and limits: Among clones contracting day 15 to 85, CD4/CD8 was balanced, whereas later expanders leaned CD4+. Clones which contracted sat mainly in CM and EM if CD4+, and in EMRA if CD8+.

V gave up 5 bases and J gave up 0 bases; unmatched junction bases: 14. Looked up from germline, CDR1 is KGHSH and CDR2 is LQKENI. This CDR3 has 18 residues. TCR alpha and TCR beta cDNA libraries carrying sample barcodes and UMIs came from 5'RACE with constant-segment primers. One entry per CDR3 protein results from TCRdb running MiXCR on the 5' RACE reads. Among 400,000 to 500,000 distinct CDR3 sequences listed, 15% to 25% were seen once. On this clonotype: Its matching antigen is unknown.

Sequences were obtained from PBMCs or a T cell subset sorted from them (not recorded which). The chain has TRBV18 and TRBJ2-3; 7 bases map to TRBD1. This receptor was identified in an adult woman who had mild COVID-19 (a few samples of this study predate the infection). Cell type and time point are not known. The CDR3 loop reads CASSSTGDPLLSTDTQYF. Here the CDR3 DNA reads TGTGCCAGCTCATCAACAGGGGACCCTCTTTTAAGCACAGATACGCAGTATTTT.